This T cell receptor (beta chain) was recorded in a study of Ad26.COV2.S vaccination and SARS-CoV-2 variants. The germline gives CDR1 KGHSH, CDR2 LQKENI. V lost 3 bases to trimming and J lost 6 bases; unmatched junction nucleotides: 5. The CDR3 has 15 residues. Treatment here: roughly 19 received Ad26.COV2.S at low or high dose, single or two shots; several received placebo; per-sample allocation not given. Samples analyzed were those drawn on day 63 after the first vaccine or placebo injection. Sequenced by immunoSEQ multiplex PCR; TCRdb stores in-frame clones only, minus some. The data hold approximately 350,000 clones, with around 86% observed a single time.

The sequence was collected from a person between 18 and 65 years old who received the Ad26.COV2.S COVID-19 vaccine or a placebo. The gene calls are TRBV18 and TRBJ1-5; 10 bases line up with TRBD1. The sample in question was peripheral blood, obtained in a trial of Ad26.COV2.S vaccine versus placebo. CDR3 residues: CASSPGQGSSQPQHF. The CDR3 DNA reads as TGTGCCAGCTCACCGGGACAGGGGAGTTCTCAGCCCCAGCATTTT.